This section outlines one T cell receptor (beta chain) sequence together with its context. Its antigen is as yet unknown. The use of a sample-barcoded 5' primer and a J-beta primer mix characterized a second PCR of 7 to 11 cycles. TCRdb analysed the 5' RACE reads with MiXCR anew, one entry per CDR3 protein. The repertoire holds 980,000 or so distinct CDR3 sequences, with around 48% as singletons. The data stem from a study of blood T cells in healthy people across ages. Study summary: Through template switching, about one barcoded beta molecule was captured per two T cells, as measured in model experiments.

Germline loops: CDR1 SQVTM, CDR2 ANQGSEA. This CDR3 has 14 residues. J gave up 1 base and V 6 bases, and 7 bases lay outside the gene matches. Whole-study findings and limits: Among T cells, TCR beta diversity per million cells dropped roughly linearly as age rose.

The authors extracted at least 5 micrograms of total RNA per sample. The sample taken for sequencing was blood. The V and J genes are TRBV29-1 and TRBJ2-7; 9 bases are a match to TRBD1. The sequence came from a man younger than 45 in good health. The CDR3 region has the DNA TGCAGCGTAATAGGGACAGGGCTTTCCTACGAGCAGTACTTC. It translates to CSVIGTGLSYEQYF.